The entry that follows covers one T cell receptor beta chain sequence. What it binds is not known. This sample also contains other DNA sequences that code for the same CDR3. In germline, CDR1 is SGDLS, CDR2 YYNGEE. The CDR3 length is 15 residues. Trimming pared 4 bases from V and 0 bases from J, leaving 11 bases between. The data were obtained in a study of cytomegalovirus exposure and HLA in healthy donors. Points from the study as a whole: Rare sequences made up most TCRs, while some public TCRs were found in many donors. In a later analysis, DRB1 alleles had the most associated TCRs; HLA-C alleles the fewest.

PCR primers comprised 60 Vbeta and 13 Jbeta primers. Method: immunoSEQ multiplex PCR; TCRdb's copy keeps in-frame clones and lacks some. The sample yields over 250,000 clones, about 75% seen once. This sequence was found in a female donor in good health and CMV-seronegative. V and J are TRBV9 and TRBJ2-1; D is perhaps TRBD2 (5 bases). The sample was PBMCs. The CDR3 region has the DNA TGTGCCAGCAGCACCAGCGGCAACTCCTACAATGAGCAGTTCTTC. It specifies CASSTSGNSYNEQFF.